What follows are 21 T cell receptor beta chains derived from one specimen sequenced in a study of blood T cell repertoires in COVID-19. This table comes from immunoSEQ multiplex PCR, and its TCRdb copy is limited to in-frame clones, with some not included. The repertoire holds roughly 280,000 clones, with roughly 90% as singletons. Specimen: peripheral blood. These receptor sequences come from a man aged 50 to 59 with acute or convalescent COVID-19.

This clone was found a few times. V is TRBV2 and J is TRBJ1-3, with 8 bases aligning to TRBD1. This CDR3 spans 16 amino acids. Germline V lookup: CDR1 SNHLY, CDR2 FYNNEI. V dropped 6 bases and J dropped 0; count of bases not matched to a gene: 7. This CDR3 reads CASRTGQASSGNTIYF. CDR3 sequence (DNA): TGTGCCAGCAGGACGGGACAGGCGAGCTCTGGAAACACCATATATTTT.

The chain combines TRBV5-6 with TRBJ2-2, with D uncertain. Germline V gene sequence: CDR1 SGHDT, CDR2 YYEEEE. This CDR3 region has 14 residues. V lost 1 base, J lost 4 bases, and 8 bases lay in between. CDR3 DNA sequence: TGTGCCAGCAGCTTGCAACAGACCACCGGGGAGCTGTTTTTT. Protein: CASSLQQTTGELFF.

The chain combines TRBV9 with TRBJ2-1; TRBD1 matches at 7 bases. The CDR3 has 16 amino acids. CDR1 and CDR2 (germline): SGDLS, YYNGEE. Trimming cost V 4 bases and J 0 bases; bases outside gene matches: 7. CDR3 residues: CASSPGQVSSYNEQFF. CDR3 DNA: TGTGCCAGCAGCCCCGGACAGGTAAGCTCCTACAATGAGCAGTTCTTC.

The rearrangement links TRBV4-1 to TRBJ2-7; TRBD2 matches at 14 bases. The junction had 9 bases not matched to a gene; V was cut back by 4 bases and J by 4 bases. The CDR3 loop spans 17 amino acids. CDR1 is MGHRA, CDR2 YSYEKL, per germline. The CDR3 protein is CASSPQRTSGGNYEQYF. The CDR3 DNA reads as TGCGCCAGCAGCCCACAACGGACTAGCGGGGGGAATTACGAGCAGTACTTC.

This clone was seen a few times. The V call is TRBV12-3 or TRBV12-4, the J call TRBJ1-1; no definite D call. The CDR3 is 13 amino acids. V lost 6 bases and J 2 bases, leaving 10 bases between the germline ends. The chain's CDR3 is CASSHSTNTEAFF. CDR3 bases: TGTGCCAGCAGCCACAGTACCAACACTGAAGCTTTCTTT.

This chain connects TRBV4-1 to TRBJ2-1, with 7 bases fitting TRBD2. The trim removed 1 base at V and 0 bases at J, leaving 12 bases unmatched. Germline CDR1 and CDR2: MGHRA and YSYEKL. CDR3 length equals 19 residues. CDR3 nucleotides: TGCGCCAGCAGCCAAGTTTGGGGGGGTCTCTCGAGCTCCTACAATGAGCAGTTCTTC. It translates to CASSQVWGGLSSSYNEQFF.

CDR3 coding DNA: TGTGCCAGCAATCTAGACCAAGAGACCCAGTACTTC. It encodes CASNLDQETQYF. This rearrangement joins TRBV2 to TRBJ2-5, with unresolved D. Germline CDR1 SNHLY, CDR2 FYNNEI. This CDR3 is 12 amino acids long. The V and J ends lost 7 bases and 0 bases respectively, with 6 bases between them.

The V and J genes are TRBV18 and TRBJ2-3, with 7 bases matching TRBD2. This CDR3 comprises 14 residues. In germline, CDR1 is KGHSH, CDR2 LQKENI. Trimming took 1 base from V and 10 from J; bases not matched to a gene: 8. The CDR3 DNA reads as TGTGCCAGCTCACCACAGGGGACTATCCCAGCGCAGTATTTT. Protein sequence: CASSPQGTIPAQYF. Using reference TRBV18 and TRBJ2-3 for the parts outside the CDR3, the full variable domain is NAGVMQNPRHLVRRRGQEARLRCSPMKGHSHVYWYRQLPEEGLKFMVYLQKENIIDESGMPKERFSAEFPKEGPSILRIQQVVRGDSAAYFCASSPQGTIPAQYFGPGTRLTVL.

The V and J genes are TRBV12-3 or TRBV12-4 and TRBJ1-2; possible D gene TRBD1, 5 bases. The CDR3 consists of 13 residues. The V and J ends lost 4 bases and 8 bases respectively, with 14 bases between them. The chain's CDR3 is CASSSGNIGGYTF. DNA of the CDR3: TGTGCCAGCAGTTCAGGGAATATCGGGGGCTACACCTTC.

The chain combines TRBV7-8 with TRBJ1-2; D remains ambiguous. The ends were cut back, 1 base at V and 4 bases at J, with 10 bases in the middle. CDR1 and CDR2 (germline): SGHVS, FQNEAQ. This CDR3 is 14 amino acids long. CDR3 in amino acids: CASSLGSASYGYTF. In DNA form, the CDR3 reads TGTGCCAGCAGCTTAGGATCAGCGAGCTATGGCTACACCTTC.

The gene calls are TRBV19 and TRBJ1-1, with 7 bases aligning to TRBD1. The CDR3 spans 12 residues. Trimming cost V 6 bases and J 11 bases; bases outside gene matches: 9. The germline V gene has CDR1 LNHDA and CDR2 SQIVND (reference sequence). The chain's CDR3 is CASSRRGPAAFF. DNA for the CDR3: TGTGCCAGTAGCAGGAGGGGGCCCGCGGCTTTCTTT.

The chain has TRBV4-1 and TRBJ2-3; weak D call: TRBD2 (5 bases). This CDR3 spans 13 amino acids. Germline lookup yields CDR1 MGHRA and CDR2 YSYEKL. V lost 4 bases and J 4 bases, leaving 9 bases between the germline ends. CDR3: CASSRNGADTQYF. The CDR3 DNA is TGCGCCAGCAGCCGCAACGGGGCAGATACGCAGTATTTT.

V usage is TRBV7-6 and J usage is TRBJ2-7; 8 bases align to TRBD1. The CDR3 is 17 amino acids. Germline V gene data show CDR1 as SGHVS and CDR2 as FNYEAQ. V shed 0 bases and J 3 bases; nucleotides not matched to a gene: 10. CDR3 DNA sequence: TGTGCCAGCAGCTTAGCGATTTGGAGGACAGGGAACTACGAGCAGTACTTC. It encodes CASSLAIWRTGNYEQYF.

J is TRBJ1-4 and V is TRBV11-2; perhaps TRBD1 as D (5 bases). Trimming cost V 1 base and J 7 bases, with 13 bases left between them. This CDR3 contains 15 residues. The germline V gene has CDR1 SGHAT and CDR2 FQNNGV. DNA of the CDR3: TGTGCCAGCAGCTTAGTATGGGGCTCTGGTGAAAAACTGTTTTTT. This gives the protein CASSLVWGSGEKLFF. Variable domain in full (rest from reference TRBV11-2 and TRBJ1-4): EAGVAQSPRYKIIEKRQSVAFWCNPISGHATLYWYQQILGQGPKLLIQFQNNGVVDDSQLPKDRFSAERLKGVDSTLKIQPAKLEDSAVYLCASSLVWGSGEKLFFGSGTQLSVL.

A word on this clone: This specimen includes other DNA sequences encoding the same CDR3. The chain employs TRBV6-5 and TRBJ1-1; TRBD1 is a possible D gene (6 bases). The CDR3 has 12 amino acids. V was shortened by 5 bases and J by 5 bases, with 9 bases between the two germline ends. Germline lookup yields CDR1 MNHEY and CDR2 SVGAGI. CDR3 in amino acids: CASSSRGTEAFF. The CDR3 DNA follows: TGTGCCAGCAGTAGCAGGGGTACTGAAGCTTTCTTT.

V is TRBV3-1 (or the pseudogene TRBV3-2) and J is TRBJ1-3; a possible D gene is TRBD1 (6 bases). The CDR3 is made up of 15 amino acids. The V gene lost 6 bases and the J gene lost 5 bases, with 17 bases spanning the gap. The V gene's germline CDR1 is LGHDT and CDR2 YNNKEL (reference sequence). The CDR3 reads CASRPTGPTRNTIYF. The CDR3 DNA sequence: TGTGCCAGCAGGCCAACAGGGCCTACTAGAAACACCATATATTTT.

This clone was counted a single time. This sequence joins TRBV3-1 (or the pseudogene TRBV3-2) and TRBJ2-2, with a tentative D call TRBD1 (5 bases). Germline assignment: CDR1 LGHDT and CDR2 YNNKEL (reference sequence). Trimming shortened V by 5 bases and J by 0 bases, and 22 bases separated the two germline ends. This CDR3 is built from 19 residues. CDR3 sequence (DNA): TGTGCCAGCAGCTCTGTTGGGTGGGGCTGGGGATCGAACACCGGGGAGCTGTTTTTT. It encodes CASSSVGWGWGSNTGELFF.

The CDR3 coding sequence is TGTGCCAGCAGCCTAAACCCGGGACAGCGCTTTGGGGAGCAGTTCTTC. The encoded protein is CASSLNPGQRFGEQFF. This rearrangement joins TRBV27 to TRBJ2-1, with 7 bases identical to TRBD1. J lost 10 bases, V lost 6 bases, and 18 bases had no gene match. This CDR3 region has 16 residues. Germline V gene data show CDR1 as MNHEY and CDR2 as SMNVEV (reference sequence).

The CDR3 spells CASSLNRGDYGYTF. The CDR3 DNA sequence: TGTGCCAGCAGCTTAAACAGGGGGGACTATGGCTACACCTTC. This sequence joins TRBV7-2 and TRBJ1-2; 8 nucleotides align to TRBD1. Germline CDR1 is SGHTA and CDR2 is FQGNSA. V dropped 2 bases and J dropped 3; count of bases not matched to a gene: 2. This CDR3 region has 14 residues.

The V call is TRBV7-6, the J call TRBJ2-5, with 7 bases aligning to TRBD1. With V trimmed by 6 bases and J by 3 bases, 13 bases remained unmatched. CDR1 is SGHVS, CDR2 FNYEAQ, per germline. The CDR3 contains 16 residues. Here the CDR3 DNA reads TGTGCCAGCAGAAAACGGACCGGGACAGCAAAAGAGACCCAGTACTTC. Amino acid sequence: CASRKRTGTAKETQYF. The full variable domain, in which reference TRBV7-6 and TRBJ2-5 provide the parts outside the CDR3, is GAGVSQSPRYKVTKRGQDVALRCDPISGHVSLYWYRQALGQGPEFLTYFNYEAQQDKSGLPNDRFSAERPEGSISTLTIQRTEQRDSAMYRCASRKRTGTAKETQYFGPGTRLLVL.

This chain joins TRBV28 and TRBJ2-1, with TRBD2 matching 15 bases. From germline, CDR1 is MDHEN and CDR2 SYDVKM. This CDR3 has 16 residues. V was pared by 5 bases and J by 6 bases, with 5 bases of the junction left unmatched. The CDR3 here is CASSAGLAGGINEQFF. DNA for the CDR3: TGTGCCAGCAGTGCCGGACTAGCGGGGGGGATCAATGAGCAGTTCTTC.